These T cell receptor beta chains were read from a single sample in a study of naive and memory T cell subsets. One entry per CDR3 protein results from TCRdb running MiXCR on the UMI-ligation and nested PCR reads. The sample has 95,000 to 150,000 distinct CDR3 sequences; roughly 36% are singletons. Sequences were obtained from central memory CD4+ T cells from blood. These receptor sequences come from a human donor in good health. CDR3s include the opening cysteine and the closing phenylalanine or tryptophan. Each record gives: CDR3 DNA, CDR3 protein, clone size, CDR3 length, D gene, J gene, V gene. A D gene is named only where the DNA matches it firmly. For some rows the clone size is stated as once, few or many, or as a class when expanded; others skip it.

TGTGCCAGCAGCGCCTATCCGACATTCAGCTCCTACAATGAGCAGTTCTTC CASSAYPTFSSYNEQFF NA 17 NA TRBJ2-1 TRBV9
TGCGCCAGCAGCCAGAACGACAGGGGGGGGTATGGCTACACCTTC CASSQNDRGGYGYTF once 15 TRBD1 TRBJ1-2 TRBV4-3
TGTGCCAGCAGCCTAGGACGGTCCCTGGCCAACACCGGGGAGCTGTTTTTT CASSLGRSLANTGELFF NA 17 NA TRBJ2-2 TRBV3-1
TGTGCCAGTAGTATACCGGGAGTGGTTACTAGCAATGAGCAGTTCTTC CASSIPGVVTSNEQFF few 16 NA TRBJ2-1 TRBV19
TGTGCCATGGGGGTTGGAGGCACAGATACGCAGTATTTT CAMGVGGTDTQYF NA 13 NA TRBJ2-3 TRBV10-3
TGTGCCAGCAGCCAAGATCAACTAGCGGGCCACACAGATACGCAGTATTTT CASSQDQLAGHTDTQYF few 17 TRBD2 TRBJ2-3 TRBV3-1
TGTGCCAGCAGCCCGACTAGCCTAATCGATACGCAGTATTTT CASSPTSLIDTQYF few 14 TRBD2 TRBJ2-3 TRBV11-1
TGTGCCAGCAGCTCCCGGGCAGAGAGCTCCTATAATTCACCCCTCCACTTT CASSSRAESSYNSPLHF NA 17 NA TRBJ1-6 TRBV6-5
TGTGCCATCAGTCCCGGGGGGACACCCTCCCAGCTGTTTTTT CAISPGGTPSQLFF NA 14 NA TRBJ2-2 TRBV10-3
TGTGCCAGCAGTTACTTCAGGAGCGGGATCTTCAATGAGCAGTTCTTC CASSYFRSGIFNEQFF many 16 TRBD2 TRBJ2-1 TRBV6-5
TGCAGCGTTGGGACAGGAGTCATCTACGAGCAGTACTTC CSVGTGVIYEQYF NA 13 TRBD1 TRBJ2-7 TRBV29-1
TGCAGCGGAGGACAGGAGAGAAGGACAGATACGCAGTATTTT CSGGQERRTDTQYF few 14 TRBD1 TRBJ2-3 TRBV29-1
TGTGCCAGCAGCTTATCAGTGATACACACTGAAGCTTTCTTT CASSLSVIHTEAFF NA 14 NA TRBJ1-1 TRBV7-6
TGTGCCAGCAGCTTAGAGCGCGATCAGCCCCAGCATTTT CASSLERDQPQHF NA 13 NA TRBJ1-5 TRBV7-2
TGCAGCGCCTCGACAGGACAGAACACCGGGGAGCTGTTTTTT CSASTGQNTGELFF NA 14 NA TRBJ2-2 TRBV29-1
TGTGCCAGCAGTTTGTATCGCGGCAGCCTCTACGAGCAGTACTTC CASSLYRGSLYEQYF few 15 NA TRBJ2-7 TRBV12-3/TRBV12-4
TGTGCCAGCAGTTACGTCGGGGTCCGGGAGACCCAGTACTTC CASSYVGVRETQYF NA 14 NA TRBJ2-5 TRBV6-6
TGTGCCAGCTCACCACCGAGTATCTCGGGGACTGAAGCTTTCTTT CASSPPSISGTEAFF few 15 NA TRBJ1-1 TRBV18
TGCAGCGTCCGAGCTGGGGGTATGAGTGAGCAGTTCTTC CSVRAGGMSEQFF NA 13 NA TRBJ2-1 TRBV29-1
TGCAGTGCTAGAGAAGGAGCGGGAGGTCTCACAGATACGAAGTATTTT CSAREGAGGLTDTKYF NA 16 TRBD2 TRBJ2-3 TRBV20-1
TGTGCCTGGAGTGTAGGGGGGGCGAACGAGCAGTACTTC CAWSVGGANEQYF NA 13 NA TRBJ2-7 TRBV30
TGCAGCGCTAACCGGCGGAAGATATACAATGAGCAGTTCTTC CSANRRKIYNEQFF NA 14 NA TRBJ2-1 TRBV29-1
TGCAGTGCTAGAGATCATTTAAGCTGGGTGCAGTATTTT CSARDHLSWVQYF NA 13 NA TRBJ2-3 TRBV20-1
TGCAGCGTGGCCTCTAGCGACCCGAGCTCCTACAATGAGCAGTTCTTC CSVASSDPSSYNEQFF NA 16 NA TRBJ2-1 TRBV29-1
TGTGCCAGCAGCCACCCAAAGCGGGCTCTCCAAGAGACCCAGTACTTC CASSHPKRALQETQYF NA 16 NA TRBJ2-5 TRBV16
TGCGCCAGCAGCTTGGTGGCGGCTAGATACAATGAGCAGTTCTTC CASSLVAARYNEQFF NA 15 NA TRBJ2-1 TRBV5-1
TGTGCCTGGAGTGGCTACAGGGGTGCTAGCACAGATACGCAGTATTTT CAWSGYRGASTDTQYF few 16 TRBD1 TRBJ2-3 TRBV30
TGCGCCAGCAGCCTCAATGGACGCAATGAGCAGTTCTTC CASSLNGRNEQFF NA 13 NA TRBJ2-1 TRBV5-1
TGTGCCAGCAGCCGACTAGCCAGGGAAGAGACCCAGTACTTC CASSRLAREETQYF NA 14 TRBD2 TRBJ2-5 TRBV5-5
TGTGCCAGCACCAAACGGGGGGAAGGTCCAGTCAATGAGCAGTTCTTC CASTKRGEGPVNEQFF few 16 TRBD2 TRBJ2-1 TRBV28
TGTGCCAGCAGCCATGGCCAGGGGAATCAGCCCCAGCATTTT CASSHGQGNQPQHF NA 14 NA TRBJ1-5 TRBV9
TGTGCTACGGGCAGGGACTCCTACGAGCAGTACTTC CATGRDSYEQYF few 12 NA TRBJ2-7 TRBV25-1
TGTGCCAGCAGTGAGAAGGGAGGCAATAGGGAAGCTTTCTTT CASSEKGGNREAFF NA 14 NA TRBJ1-1 TRBV6-1
TGTGCCAGCAGCCTCCAACCGGGACAGCAATCCTACAATGAGCAGTTCTTC CASSLQPGQQSYNEQFF few 17 TRBD1 TRBJ2-1 TRBV11-2
TGTGCCAGCATCCCACTACAGGGGACGTACAATGAGCAGTTCTTC CASIPLQGTYNEQFF NA 15 TRBD1 TRBJ2-1 TRBV7-8
TGTGCCAGCACCGACAGGGGTAGGACCAATGTGAACTATGGCTACACCTTC CASTDRGRTNVNYGYTF NA 17 TRBD1 TRBJ1-2 TRBV28
TGTGCCAGCAGTGTTCTAGCGGGATGGACAGATACGCAGTATTTT CASSVLAGWTDTQYF NA 15 TRBD2 TRBJ2-3 TRBV2
TGTGCCAGCAGTCGGACTAGTGCCCTCTACAATGAGCAGTTCTTC CASSRTSALYNEQFF NA 15 TRBD2 TRBJ2-1 TRBV6-5
TGTGCCAGCAGTTTATCCAGGACAGGCGGCGGGACCCAGTACTTC CASSLSRTGGGTQYF few 15 TRBD1 TRBJ2-5 TRBV27
TGTGCCAGCAGTCGGGACAGGGGGCTGTACAATGAGCAGTTCTTC CASSRDRGLYNEQFF many 15 TRBD1 TRBJ2-1 TRBV6-2/TRBV6-3
TGTGCCAGCTGGAGGACAGGGTCAGATACGCAGTATTTT CASWRTGSDTQYF NA 13 TRBD1 TRBJ2-3 TRBV27
TGTGCCAGCTCACCACGGGCCAGTTCCTCCTACGAGCAGTACTTC CASSPRASSSYEQYF NA 15 NA TRBJ2-7 TRBV18
TGCGCCAGCAGCGAAGCGGACACCATATATTTT CASSEADTIYF many 11 NA TRBJ1-3 TRBV5-1
TGTGCCAGCAGCCATTCGGCAGGGGGCACTGAAGCTTTCTTT CASSHSAGGTEAFF NA 14 TRBD1 TRBJ1-1 TRBV3-1
TGTGCCAGCAGCCCTTCGAGATTCTCTACGCCTTACGAGCAGTACTTC CASSPSRFSTPYEQYF NA 16 NA TRBJ2-7 TRBV28
TGTGCCAGCAGTTACTCCGGGACAGGGGTTTCTAGGTGGTACTTC CASSYSGTGVSRWYF NA 15 TRBD1 TRBJ2-7 TRBV6-5
TGCAGCGTTGTGGGGACCCCGACTAGCGGTACCTACAATGAGCAGTTCTTC CSVVGTPTSGTYNEQFF medium-sized 17 TRBD2 TRBJ2-1 TRBV29-1
TGCGCCAGCAGCAAAGGACAAGGACAGGGCTACGAGCAGTACTTC CASSKGQGQGYEQYF NA 15 TRBD1 TRBJ2-7 TRBV5-1
TGTGCCAGCAGATTTTCCCAAAGCTCCTACAATGAGCAGTTCTTC CASRFSQSSYNEQFF few 15 NA TRBJ2-1 TRBV7-2
TGCAGCGCAGACCCGGGGCTAGCGGGAGGCTATGAGCAGTTCTTC CSADPGLAGGYEQFF few 15 TRBD2 TRBJ2-1 TRBV29-1
TGCGCCAGCAGCCGTACGGAGGGCACTGAAGCTTTCTTT CASSRTEGTEAFF NA 13 NA TRBJ1-1 TRBV5-1
TGTGCCAGCAGTTCAGGATCTACGGGGGAGACCCAGTACTTC CASSSGSTGETQYF few 14 NA TRBJ2-5 TRBV12-3/TRBV12-4
TGCAGTGGAGTCAGGGGCAATGGGGGCTACACCTTC CSGVRGNGGYTF NA 12 NA TRBJ1-2 TRBV20-1
TGTGCCAGCAGCTTGGGACAGGGAAGAAATGAGCAGTTCTTC CASSLGQGRNEQFF medium-sized 14 TRBD1 TRBJ2-1 TRBV5-6
TGTGCCAGCAGTGGAGCGGGAGGGGTGTCAGATACGCAGTATTTT CASSGAGGVSDTQYF NA 15 TRBD2 TRBJ2-3 TRBV28
TGCGCCAGCAGCACGACAGGGGACAACTATGGCTACACCTTC CASSTTGDNYGYTF once 14 TRBD1 TRBJ1-2 TRBV5-1